A selection of T cell receptor beta chains follows, all from one sample in a study of CXCR3-negative and CXCR3-positive naive CD8 T cells. TCRdb reprocessed the 5' RACE reads and stores each CDR3 protein as one record, lacking DNA. The sample spans about 120,000 distinct CDR3 sequences; the ten largest clones claim around 0.35%. Sequenced material: naive CXCR3+ CD8+ T cells from blood. All receptors come from a human donor in good health. Some clones in this sample may be carry-over from other donors' samples. Each CDR3 is given with its conserved first and last residue. Each record gives: V gene, J gene, CDR3 length, CDR3 protein.

TRBV7-3,TRBJ2-3,13,CASSPVPTDTQYF
TRBV29-1,TRBJ2-7,14,CSVEGWGSDYEQYF
TRBV6-2/TRBV6-3,TRBJ1-5,14,CASSYSEGSQPQHF
TRBV20-1,TRBJ1-1,16,CSARDRRQSYITEAFF
TRBV15,TRBJ2-1,16,CATNRGGPLRYNEQFF
TRBV28,TRBJ2-2,13,CASTRGATGELFF
TRBV6-1,TRBJ2-1,12,CASISFYNEQFF
TRBV13,TRBJ2-2,16,CASSSWPGPNTGELFF
TRBV6-5,TRBJ2-7,17,CASSYSSGTGVSYEQYF
TRBV6-1,TRBJ2-7,14,CASSERRGVGEQYF
TRBV2,TRBJ2-3,14,CASSTGFGTDTQYF